Described below is a single T cell receptor beta chain sequence and its context. The CDR3 sequence is 14 residues long. With 4 bases removed from V and 2 bases from J, the gap between germline ends came to 14 bases. Germline V gene data show CDR1 as GTSNPN and CDR2 as SVGIG (reference sequence). TCRdb keeps only in-frame clones here, not all; method: immunoSEQ multiplex PCR. Counted here are 200,000 to 250,000 clones, more than 70% occurring once; the ten biggest clones make up roughly 2.6%. The sample originates from a study of blood T cell repertoires in COVID-19. The material sequenced was peripheral blood. The sequence was obtained from a woman aged 60 to 75 with acute or convalescent COVID-19. The chain joins TRBV30 to TRBJ2-5; possible D gene TRBD1, 5 bases. The CDR3 bases are TGTGCCTGGAAAAAAGGGGCAGCACAAGAGACCCAGTACTTC. Protein product: CAWKKGAAQETQYF.